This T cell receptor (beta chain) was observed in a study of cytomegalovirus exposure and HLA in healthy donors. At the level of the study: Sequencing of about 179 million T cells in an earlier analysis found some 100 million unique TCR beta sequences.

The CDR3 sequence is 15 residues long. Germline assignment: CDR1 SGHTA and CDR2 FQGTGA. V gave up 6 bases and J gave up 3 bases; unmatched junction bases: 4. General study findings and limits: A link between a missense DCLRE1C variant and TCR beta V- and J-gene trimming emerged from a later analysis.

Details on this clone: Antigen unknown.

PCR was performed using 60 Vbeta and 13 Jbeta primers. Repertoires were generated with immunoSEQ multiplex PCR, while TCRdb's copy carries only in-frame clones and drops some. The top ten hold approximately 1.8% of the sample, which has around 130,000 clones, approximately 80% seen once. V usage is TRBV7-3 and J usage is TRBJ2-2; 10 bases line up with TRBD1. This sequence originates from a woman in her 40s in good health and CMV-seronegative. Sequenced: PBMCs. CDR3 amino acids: CASRLTGGHTGELFF. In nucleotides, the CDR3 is TGTGCCAGCAGGCTGACAGGGGGCCACACCGGGGAGCTGTTTTTT.